The rows below give T cell receptor beta chains drawn from one sample of a study of CXCR3-negative and CXCR3-positive naive CD8 T cells. After re-calling the 5' RACE reads, TCRdb lists one entry per CDR3 protein, DNA absent. This repertoire comprises about 40,000 distinct CDR3 sequences; its ten largest clones make up around 11%. The sample was memory CD8+ T cells from blood. The receptors were sampled from a human donor in good health. Some clones in this sample may be carry-over from other donors' samples. Each CDR3 is given with its conserved first and last residue. Fields, in order: V gene, J gene, clone size, CDR3 protein. Expanded clones get a size class; other rows say once, few or many, or leave the size out.

>TRBV20-1|TRBJ2-7|NA
CSARDRRGASYEQYF
>TRBV9|TRBJ2-2|NA
CASSLTGLYTGELFF
>TRBV5-1|TRBJ2-3|NA
CASTVGTTSTDTQYF
>TRBV10-1|TRBJ2-7|NA
CASSELAGGSYEQYF
>TRBV29-1|TRBJ2-1|NA
CSVEPSTGSSYNEQFF
>TRBV6-2/TRBV6-3|TRBJ2-1|NA
CASSYTGASGANEQFF
>TRBV6-4|TRBJ2-1|NA
CASSDSGEGASYNEQFF
>TRBV15|TRBJ2-7|NA
CATSDPSGSAYEQYF
>TRBV2|TRBJ2-7|NA
CASSLGAASGGFYEQYF
>TRBV5-4|TRBJ2-7|NA
CASSLEIGGTPYEQYF
>TRBV20-1|TRBJ2-7|NA
CSASLLAGGPYEQYF
>TRBV15|TRBJ1-1|NA
CATSRDRGMSTEAFF
>TRBV7-6|TRBJ2-7|NA
CASTLWERGFGEQYF
>TRBV12-3/TRBV12-4|TRBJ2-3|NA
CASSHSTDTQYF
>TRBV19|TRBJ1-1|NA
CATKGPMNTEAFF
>TRBV15|TRBJ1-1|NA
CATSRSENTEAFF
>TRBV12-3/TRBV12-4|TRBJ2-1|NA
CASSTGTSYNEQFF
>TRBV11-3|TRBJ2-1|NA
CASSSRGGGVNEQFF
>TRBV2|TRBJ2-1|NA
CASRNPGSLNYNEQFF
>TRBV29-1|TRBJ1-2|NA
CSVVGGNYGYTF
>TRBV6-5|TRBJ1-5|NA
CASSYSIASGPQHF
>TRBV29-1|TRBJ2-7|NA
CSVEEDIQGAYEQYF
>TRBV7-2|TRBJ2-1|NA
CASSLNREGRQFF
>TRBV12-3/TRBV12-4|TRBJ1-2|NA
CASTDYYGYTF
>TRBV27|TRBJ1-1|NA
CASSPLTGLTEAFF
>TRBV9|TRBJ2-7|NA
CASSGSGEPATNEQYF
>TRBV6-5|TRBJ1-2|NA
CASSYSANYGYTF
>TRBV7-8|TRBJ2-5|NA
CASSLPDIQETQYF
>TRBV2|TRBJ2-5|NA
CASTGTGQETQYF
>TRBV6-5|TRBJ2-1|NA
CASSYSEGAGVEQFF
>TRBV7-9|TRBJ1-2|NA
CASSLQDPPNYGYTF
>TRBV7-9|TRBJ1-1|NA
CASSHSSGKTEAFF
>TRBV28|TRBJ2-2|NA
CASRLPRTGGTGELFF
>TRBV5-1|TRBJ1-5|NA
CASSFGFGGNQPQHF
>TRBV7-9|TRBJ1-2|NA
CASSYRDGKANYGYTF
>TRBV29-1|TRBJ2-2|NA
CSVVRGDTGELFF
>TRBV7-2|TRBJ2-1|NA
CASSILGGDYNEQFF
>TRBV21-1|TRBJ2-1|NA
CASSNREQQFF
>TRBV7-2|TRBJ2-1|NA
CASSLLWGGASSYNEQFF
>TRBV14|TRBJ1-1|NA
CASSLRPELNTEAFF
>TRBV20-1|TRBJ2-5|NA
CSARDIQRGQSGTQYF
>TRBV7-9|TRBJ2-5|NA
CASSSNRRPETQYF
>TRBV10-3|TRBJ1-5|NA
CAISEEQINQPQHF
>TRBV4-2|TRBJ2-7|medium-sized
CASSQSAGQGPYEQYF
>TRBV7-9|TRBJ2-3|NA
CASNGGSTDTQYF
>TRBV25-1|TRBJ2-5|NA
CASSELAGGQETQYF
>TRBV9|TRBJ2-3|NA
CASSQIGLAGDSTDTQYF
>TRBV29-1|TRBJ1-1|NA
CSVEDLERKNTEAFF
>TRBV11-2|TRBJ2-1|NA
CASSFSGNEQFF
>TRBV25-1|TRBJ1-1|NA
CASSEFEGAEAFF
>TRBV5-8|TRBJ2-6|NA
CASSFAPAGANVLTF
>TRBV5-1|TRBJ1-5|NA
CASSLETGNQPQHF
>TRBV6-2/TRBV6-3|TRBJ2-1|NA
CASRSGGAYNEQFF
>TRBV7-9|TRBJ2-1|NA
CASTPGSYNEQFF
>TRBV11-2|TRBJ2-7|NA
CASSLGGTSGEIHIGEQYF
>TRBV20-1|TRBJ2-7|NA
CSARPPPGLAGGVGSYEQYF